This passage covers 28 T cell receptor beta chains from one sample sequenced in a study of T cell repertoires in cytomegalovirus infection. TCRdb re-called the reads with MiXCR, one entry per CDR3 protein. The sample includes about 490,000 distinct CDR3 sequences, 15% to 20% of them seen just once. Sequenced material: CD8+ T cells from PBMCs. The receptors originated from a human donor in good health (CMV status not recorded). Some clones in this sample may be carry-over from other donors' samples.

Comment on this clonotype: With a much larger clone just one base away, this may be a read error. The conserved closing phenylalanine or tryptophan is absent in this CDR3, likely reflecting a read error. The chain employs TRBV20-1 and TRBJ2-1; the match to TRBD2 covers 15 bases. J was trimmed by 1 base and V by 2 bases; bases with no gene match: 3. Germline CDR1 and CDR2: DFQATT and SNEGSKA (reference sequence). This CDR3 spans 17 amino acids. The CDR3 region is CSARQGTSGRSYNEQFL. CDR3 sequence (DNA): TGCAGTGCTAGACAAGGGACTAGCGGGAGGTCCTACAATGAGCAGTTCTTA.

This clonotype appeared many times. This rearrangement joins TRBV24-1 to TRBJ2-1; 12 nucleotides align to TRBD2. Trimming removed 2 bases from V and 1 base from J; junction bases left unmatched: 2. This CDR3 comprises 17 residues. Germline V gene data show CDR1 as KGHDR and CDR2 as SFDVKD. CDR3 residues: CATSDSGTSGSYNEQFF. The CDR3 region has the DNA TGTGCCACCAGTGATTCCGGGACTAGCGGGTCCTACAATGAGCAGTTCTTC.

This clonotype was counted many times. The gene calls are TRBV7-6 and TRBJ2-3; the match to TRBD1 covers 8 bases. Germline V gene lookup returns CDR1 SGHVS and CDR2 FNYEAQ. Germline trimming cut 1 base from V and 0 bases from J; bases unmatched to any gene: 6. The CDR3 runs to 17 residues. The chain's CDR3 is CASSLGAGGQSTDTQYF. For the CDR3, the DNA is TGTGCCAGCAGCTTAGGGGCAGGGGGCCAAAGCACAGATACGCAGTATTTT.

V and J are TRBV5-1 and TRBJ2-5; 9 bases match TRBD1. Germline V lookup: CDR1 SGHRS, CDR2 YFSETQ. The CDR3 totals 17 residues. With V trimmed by 2 bases and J by 3 bases, 11 bases remained unmatched. The CDR3 DNA is TGCGCCAGCAGCTTTCGCCATAACAGGGGGCTAGAAGAGACCCAGTACTTC. Translation: CASSFRHNRGLEETQYF.

This clonotype was seen repeatedly, ten times or more. The rearrangement uses TRBV2 and TRBJ2-3; the D gene is possibly TRBD2 (5 bases). The CDR3 length is 14 residues. Germline CDR1 is SNHLY and CDR2 is FYNNEI. Trimming cost V 10 bases and J 1 base, with 15 bases left between them. The CDR3 loop reads CAKPLDSGTDTQYF. In DNA, the CDR3 is TGTGCCAAACCCCTGGATAGCGGCACAGATACGCAGTATTTT.

As to this clonotype: The CDR3 does not close with the conserved phenylalanine or tryptophan, likely indicating a read error. No DNA is shown, since the ends of the CDR3 on it are uncertain; the CDR3 is the one TCRdb lists. This chain connects TRBV7-2 to TRBJ2-1; the listed D gene, TRBD2, was not tested against the DNA. Germline V gene lookup returns CDR1 SGHTA and CDR2 FQGNSA. The CDR3 length is 12 residues, termini included. CDR3 sequence reads: CASSWTYNEQVI.

This clonotype was counted many times. The chain uses TRBV27 and TRBJ2-7; D could derive from TRBD1 or TRBD2 (5 bases each). The ends were cut back, 2 bases at V and 3 bases at J, with 11 bases in the middle. The CDR3 is made up of 14 amino acids. CDR1 is MNHEY, CDR2 SMNVEV, per germline (reference sequence). Here the CDR3 reads CASSLRGESYEQYF. The CDR3 region has the DNA TGTGCCAGCAGTTTACGAGGGGAAAGCTACGAGCAGTACTTC.

This clonotype was observed a few times. V gene TRBV15 combines with J gene TRBJ2-7; 11 bases are a match to TRBD2. CDR1 and CDR2 (germline): LNHNV, YYDKDF (reference sequence). V shed 0 bases, J shed 4 bases, and the junction held 11 bases outside the gene matches. The CDR3 covers 18 residues. CDR3: CATSRDPKTSGISYEQYF. CDR3 DNA sequence: TGTGCCACCAGCAGAGATCCCAAGACTAGCGGGATATCTTACGAGCAGTACTTC.

This chain uses TRBV6-5 with TRBJ2-2; TRBD2 agrees at 10 bases. Germline CDR1 reads MNHEY; CDR2 reads SVGAGI. The junction had 9 bases not matched to a gene; V was cut back by 7 bases and J by 7 bases. The CDR3 sequence is 15 residues long. The CDR3 nucleotides read TGTGCCAGCAATCCAGCGGGAGGGCCGAGCGGGGAGCTGTTTTTT. It codes for CASNPAGGPSGELFF.

A few counts support this clonotype. V and J are TRBV24-1 and TRBJ1-1; perhaps TRBD1 as D (5 bases). The CDR3 runs 13 residues. Germline CDR1 and CDR2: KGHDR and SFDVKD. V was pared by 5 bases and J by 7 bases, with 13 bases between. CDR3: CATSARDGREAFF. In nucleotides, the CDR3 is TGTGCCACCAGTGCCCGGGACGGTCGTGAAGCTTTCTTT.

The chain has TRBV6-2 or TRBV6-3 and TRBJ1-1; 9 bases are a match to TRBD1. This CDR3 comprises 17 residues. Germline CDR1 reads MNHEY; CDR2 reads SVGEGT. J lost 2 bases, V lost 4 bases, and 11 bases had no gene match. The CDR3 reads CASSSSGRTGVNTEAFF. For the CDR3, the DNA is TGTGCCAGCAGTTCCTCGGGGAGGACAGGGGTTAACACTGAAGCTTTCTTT.

This clonotype was detected ten times or more. This rearrangement joins TRBV7-3 to TRBJ2-1, with D perhaps matching TRBD1 (6 bases). The germline V gene encodes CDR1 SGHTA and CDR2 FQGTGA. There are 15 residues in the CDR3. The V end was cut by 5 bases, the J end by 0 bases, with 11 bases between. CDR3 amino acids: CASSPGTNSYNEQFF. As DNA, the CDR3 is TGTGCCAGCAGCCCTGGGACAAACTCCTACAATGAGCAGTTCTTC.

In this sample, this clonotype turned up many times. The CDR3 DNA sequence: TGTGCCAGCAGCACCGGACCGTTCTCTAACTATGGCTACACCTTC. Translated, it gives CASSTGPFSNYGYTF. V usage is TRBV5-6 and J usage is TRBJ1-2, with D hard to call. Trimming stripped 4 bases from V and 0 bases from J, with 13 bases between. Germline V lookup: CDR1 SGHDT, CDR2 YYEEEE. The CDR3 has 15 amino acids.

The CDR3 sequence is CASSHRRGAQETQYF. CDR3 in DNA: TGTGCCAGCAGCCATAGGCGGGGGGCGCAAGAGACCCAGTACTTC. The genes are TRBV3-1 and TRBJ2-5, with 8 bases aligning to TRBD2. V shed 3 bases and J 2 bases; nucleotides not matched to a gene: 5. This CDR3 contains 15 residues. The germline V gene has CDR1 LGHDT and CDR2 YNNKEL (reference sequence).

The V call is TRBV12-5, the J call TRBJ1-3; the D is unclear. The germline gives CDR1 LGHNT, CDR2 FRNRAP. The V and J ends lost 2 bases and 5 bases respectively, with 13 bases between them. The CDR3 consists of 15 residues. The CDR3, as DNA: TGTGCTAGTGGTTTGTTCGTGGGCCAGAGAAACACCATATATTTT. Its translation is CASGLFVGQRNTIYF.

This clonotype was counted many times. The J gene is TRBJ1-1, the V gene TRBV7-2; D perhaps matches TRBD1 (5 bases). Germline assignment: CDR1 SGHTA and CDR2 FQGNSA. This CDR3 is 9 amino acids long. The V gene lost 5 bases and the J gene lost 13 bases, with 8 bases spanning the gap. This CDR3 reads CASSVGVFF. The DNA of the CDR3 is TGTGCCAGCAGCGTGGGGGTTTTCTTT.

This clonotype was counted ten times or more. The chain links TRBV28 to TRBJ1-1; 9 bases align to TRBD1. Germline-derived CDR1 and CDR2 are MDHEN and SYDVKM. The V and J ends lost 5 bases and 0 bases, in that order; junction bases with no gene match: 10. This CDR3 has 17 amino acids. The DNA of the CDR3 is TGTGCCAGCAGTGTTACAGGGGGCGAGACCTTGAACACTGAAGCTTTCTTT. Residues: CASSVTGGETLNTEAFF.

In its sample, this clonotype was seen many times. The CDR3 nucleotides are TGTGCCAGCAGCACCCAGTTAGGGAGGCAGTACAATGAGCAGTTCTTC. Amino acid sequence: CASSTQLGRQYNEQFF. This chain links TRBV7-9 with TRBJ2-1; D is possibly TRBD2 (6 bases). There are 16 residues in the CDR3. Germline-derived CDR1 and CDR2 are SEHNR and FQNEAQ (reference sequence). V was trimmed by 5 bases and J by 4 bases, leaving 18 bases between them. Full variable domain (remainder filled in from reference TRBV7-9 and TRBJ2-1): DTGVSQNPRHKITKRGQNVTFRCDPISEHNRLYWYRQTLGQGPEFLTYFQNEAQLEKSRLLSDRFSAERPKGSFSTLEIQRTEQGDSAMYLCASSTQLGRQYNEQFFGPGTRLTVL.

The chain has TRBV27 and TRBJ1-2; possibly TRBD1 for D (6 bases). The CDR3 length is 16 residues. From germline, CDR1 is MNHEY and CDR2 SMNVEV (reference sequence). Trimming took off 5 bases at V and 3 bases at J, with 19 bases between the two ends. The CDR3 nucleotides read TGTGCCAGCAGTCCGTTGGACAGCTTGGTGGACTATGGCTACACCTTC. This gives the protein CASSPLDSLVDYGYTF.

V and J are TRBV29-1 and TRBJ1-2; tentatively, D is TRBD1 (6 bases). V was shortened by 1 base and J by 0 bases, with 9 bases between the two germline ends. The CDR3 loop spans 14 amino acids. CDR1 SQVTM and CDR2 ANQGSEA come from the germline V gene. The DNA of the CDR3 is TGCAGCGTTGAAGGGGACACCTCTAACTATGGCTACACCTTC. Encoded protein: CSVEGDTSNYGYTF.

This clonotype has at least ten counts. The J gene is TRBJ2-2, the V gene TRBV7-8; D ambiguous. Germline assignment: CDR1 SGHVS and CDR2 FQNEAQ. V lost 1 base, J lost 4 bases, and 10 bases lay in between. The CDR3 length is 15 residues. The CDR3 DNA is TGTGCCAGCAGCTTAGGAAGGTTGCCCACCGGGGAGCTGTTTTTT. This codes for CASSLGRLPTGELFF.

This clonotype was found a few times. The chain uses TRBV6-6 and TRBJ2-5; 9 nucleotides line up with TRBD2. The trim removed 6 bases at V and 5 bases at J, leaving 10 bases unmatched. Germline lookup yields CDR1 MNHNY and CDR2 SVGAGI (reference sequence). CDR3 length: 15 residues. The CDR3 DNA reads TGTGCCAGCAGAGGCCCGGGACTAGCTTCGGAGACCCAGTACTTC. The encoded protein is CASRGPGLASETQYF.

CDR3 DNA sequence: TGCAGCGTTGGAACAAGACAGGGTGCCTACGAGCAGTACTTC. It codes for CSVGTRQGAYEQYF. The chain combines TRBV29-1 with TRBJ2-7; 7 nucleotides line up with TRBD1. V shed 4 bases and J 2 bases; nucleotides not matched to a gene: 8. This CDR3 contains 14 residues. The germline V gene encodes CDR1 SQVTM and CDR2 ANQGSEA.

Points on this clonotype: A much more abundant neighbour one base away suggests this may be a read error. DNA for the CDR3: TGTGCCAGCAGTTTGCTTCTTAGTTCAAACATTCAGTACTTC. Translated: CASSLLLSSNIQYF. This sequence joins TRBV5-4 and TRBJ2-4; D remains unclear. Germline CDR1 reads SGHNT; CDR2 reads YYREEE (reference sequence). The length of the CDR3 is 14 residues. Trimming removed 5 bases from V and 6 bases from J, with 15 bases in between.

This clonotype has a count of ten or more. The V gene is TRBV12-3 or TRBV12-4, the J gene TRBJ2-1; 8 bases line up with TRBD2. The CDR3 length is 15 residues. The V gene end was trimmed by 4 bases and the J gene end by 5 bases; junction bases not matched to a gene: 7. The CDR3 spells CASSYSGGANNEQFF. The CDR3 bases are TGTGCCAGCAGTTACAGCGGGGGCGCAAACAATGAGCAGTTCTTC.

This chain links TRBV4-1 with TRBJ1-5; D possibly corresponds to TRBD1 (5 bases). In germline, CDR1 is MGHRA, CDR2 YSYEKL. Deletions cut 4 bases from V and 3 bases from J, with 13 bases between. This CDR3 spans 15 amino acids. The DNA for the CDR3 is TGCGCCAGCAGCCTGTGGGGGGGTACCAATCAGCCCCAGCATTTT. It translates to CASSLWGGTNQPQHF.

This clonotype has just a few counts. The genes are TRBV2 and TRBJ2-5, with TRBD1 as a possible D gene (6 bases). The CDR3 sequence is 15 residues long. CDR1 SNHLY and CDR2 FYNNEI come from the germline V gene. The V gene lost 6 bases and the J gene lost 3 bases, with 17 bases spanning the gap. CDR3 protein: CASSPGTYPEETQYF. CDR3 nucleotide sequence: TGTGCCAGCAGCCCAGGGACATACCCTGAAGAGACCCAGTACTTC. Full variable domain (rest looked up from reference TRBV2 and TRBJ2-5): EPEVTQTPSHQVTQMGQEVILRCVPISNHLYFYWYRQILGQKVEFLVSFYNNEISEKSEIFDDQFSVERPDGSNFTLKIRSTKLEDSAMYFCASSPGTYPEETQYFGPGTRLLVL.

The sample holds many counts of this clonotype. The chain joins TRBV28 to TRBJ2-3; TRBD1 aligns across 8 bases. Trimming removed 2 bases from V and 6 bases from J; junction bases left unmatched: 7. The CDR3 runs to 15 residues. Germline-derived CDR1 and CDR2 are MDHEN and SYDVKM. In DNA form, the CDR3 reads TGTGCCAGCAGTTTACGGACAGGGATGTTGGATACGCAGTATTTT. Protein sequence: CASSLRTGMLDTQYF.